This T cell receptor (beta chain) was obtained from a study of spatial heterogeneity in lung cancer. Time point given: blood at routine non-recurrence follow-up after resection. Unsorted whole RNA of tumor, nontumor lung or frozen PBMC was sequenced. MiXCR was run by TCRdb on the 5' RACE reads, yielding one entry per CDR3 protein. The sample consists of approximately 50,000 distinct CDR3 sequences, around 7% of them appearing once. This clonotype came up many times. This receptor was taken from a female donor with early-stage non-small cell lung cancer. Sequencing was performed on PBMCs, taken at follow-up.

The CDR3 coding sequence is TGTGCCAGCACCCGAGACGGAAAAGCTTTCTTT. Its protein is CASTRDGKAFF. This chain joins TRBV28 and TRBJ1-1; D remains ambiguous. Germline lookup yields CDR1 MDHEN and CDR2 SYDVKM. The CDR3 consists of 11 residues. Trimming left V 7 bases short and J 9 bases short, with 12 bases between. Full variable domain (remainder filled in from reference TRBV28 and TRBJ1-1): DVKVTQSSRYLVKRTGEKVFLECVQDMDHENMFWYRQDPGLGLRLIYFSYDVKMKEKGDIPEGYSVSREKKERFSLILESASTNQTSMYLCASTRDGKAFFGQGTRLTVV.